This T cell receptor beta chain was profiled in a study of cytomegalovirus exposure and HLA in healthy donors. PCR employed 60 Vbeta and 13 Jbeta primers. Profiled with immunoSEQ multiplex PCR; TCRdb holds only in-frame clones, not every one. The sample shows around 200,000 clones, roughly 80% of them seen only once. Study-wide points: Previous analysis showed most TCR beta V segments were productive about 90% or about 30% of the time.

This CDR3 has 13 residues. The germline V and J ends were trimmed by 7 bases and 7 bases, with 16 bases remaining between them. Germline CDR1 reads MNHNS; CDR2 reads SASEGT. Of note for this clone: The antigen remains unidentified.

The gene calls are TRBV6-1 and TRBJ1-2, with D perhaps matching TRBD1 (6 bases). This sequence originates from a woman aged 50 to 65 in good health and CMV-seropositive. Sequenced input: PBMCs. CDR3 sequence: CASNRDGVGGYTF. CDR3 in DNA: TGTGCCAGCAACAGGGACGGGGTTGGTGGCTACACCTTC.